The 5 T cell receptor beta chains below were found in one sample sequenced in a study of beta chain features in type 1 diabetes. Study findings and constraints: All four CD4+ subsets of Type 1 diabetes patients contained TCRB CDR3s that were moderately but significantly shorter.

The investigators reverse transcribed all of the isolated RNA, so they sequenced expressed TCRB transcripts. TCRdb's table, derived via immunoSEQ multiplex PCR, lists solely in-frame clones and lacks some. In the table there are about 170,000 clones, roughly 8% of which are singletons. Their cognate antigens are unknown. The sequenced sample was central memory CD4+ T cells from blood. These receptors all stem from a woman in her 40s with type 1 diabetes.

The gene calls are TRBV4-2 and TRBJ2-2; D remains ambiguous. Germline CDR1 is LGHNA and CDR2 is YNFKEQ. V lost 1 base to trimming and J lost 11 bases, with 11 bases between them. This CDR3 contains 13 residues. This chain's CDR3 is CASSQGAQTELFF. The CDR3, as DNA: TGTGCCAGCAGCCAAGGTGCCCAGACTGAGCTGTTTTTT.

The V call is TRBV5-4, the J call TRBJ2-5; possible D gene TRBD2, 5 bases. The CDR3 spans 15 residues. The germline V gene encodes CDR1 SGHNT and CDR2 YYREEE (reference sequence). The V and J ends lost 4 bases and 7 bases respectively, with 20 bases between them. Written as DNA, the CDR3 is TGTGCCAGCAGCCCTCGGGGTAGGGATTCATTGACCCAGTACTTC. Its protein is CASSPRGRDSLTQYF.

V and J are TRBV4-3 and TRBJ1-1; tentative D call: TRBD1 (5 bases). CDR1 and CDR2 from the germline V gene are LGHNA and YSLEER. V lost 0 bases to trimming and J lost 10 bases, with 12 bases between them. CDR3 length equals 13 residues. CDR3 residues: CASSQDAGQRAFF. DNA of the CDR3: TGCGCCAGCAGCCAAGATGCAGGGCAGAGAGCTTTCTTT.

The DNA of the CDR3 is TGTGCCAGCAGCCTGCAGGGGAACGGAGAAAAACTGTTTTTT. This translates into CASSLQGNGEKLFF. The V and J genes are TRBV9 and TRBJ1-4, with a tentative D call TRBD1 (6 bases). Germline CDR1 SGDLS, CDR2 YYNGEE. The CDR3 loop spans 14 amino acids. Trimming cost V 4 bases and J 8 bases, with 15 bases left between them.

DNA for the CDR3: TGTGCCAGCAGTAAAAACAGCGGGGATTCACCCCTCCACTTT. Its protein product is CASSKNSGDSPLHF. The rearrangement joins TRBV6-1 to TRBJ1-6, with D hard to call. Trimming took 5 bases from V and 8 from J, leaving 13 bases between them. Germline V gene lookup returns CDR1 MNHNS and CDR2 SASEGT. This CDR3 spans 14 amino acids.